This T cell receptor (beta chain) was retrieved from a study of T-cell reconstitution after alpha-beta-depleted transplantation in children. Study results and limitations: After transplant, high TCRbeta diversity at day 60 in some patients arose from surviving recipient T cells and thymic progenitors. Newly produced T cells mostly accounted for T-cell counts and diversity one year post-transplant.

Unique molecular identifiers were incorporated when the TCRbeta library was constructed. TCRdb re-called the PCR reads with MiXCR, one entry per CDR3 protein. The sample holds over 45,000 distinct CDR3 sequences, more than 5% seen once. The CDR3 contains 16 residues. The junction had 8 bases not matched to a gene; V was cut back by 3 bases and J by 3 bases. CDR1 is SGDLS, CDR2 YYNGEE, per germline. In its sample, this clonotype was seen many times. The antigen is not known. The material was PBMCs, mostly from graft donor cells, obtained 60 days after TCRalphabeta/CD19-depleted stem cell transplant. This receptor was taken from a female patient aged 2-15 years who had a stem cell transplant for aplastic anemia, so the T cells may come from the graft donor. The V gene is TRBV9, the J gene TRBJ2-7, with 11 positions matching TRBD2. The CDR3 DNA sequence: TGTGCCAGCAGCGGATTAGCGGGAGGGGGTCTCTACGAGCAGTACTTC. Translation gives CASSGLAGGGLYEQYF. Full variable domain (outside the CDR3, taken from reference TRBV9 and TRBJ2-7): DSGVTQTPKHLITATGQRVTLRCSPRSGDLSVYWYQQSLDQGLQFLIQYYNGEERAKGNILERFSAQQFPDLHSELNLSSLELGDSALYFCASSGLAGGGLYEQYFGPGTRLTVT.